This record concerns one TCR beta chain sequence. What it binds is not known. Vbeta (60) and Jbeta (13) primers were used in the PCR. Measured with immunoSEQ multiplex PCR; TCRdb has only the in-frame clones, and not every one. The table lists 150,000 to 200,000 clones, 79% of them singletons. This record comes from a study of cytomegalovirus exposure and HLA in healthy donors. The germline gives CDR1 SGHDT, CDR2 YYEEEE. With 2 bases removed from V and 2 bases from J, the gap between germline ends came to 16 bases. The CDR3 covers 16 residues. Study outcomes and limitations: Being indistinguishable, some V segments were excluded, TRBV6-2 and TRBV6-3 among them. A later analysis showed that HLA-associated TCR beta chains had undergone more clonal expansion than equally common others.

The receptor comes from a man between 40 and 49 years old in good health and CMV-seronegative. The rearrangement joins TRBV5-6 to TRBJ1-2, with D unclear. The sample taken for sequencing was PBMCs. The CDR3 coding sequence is TGTGCCAGCAGCTTCAGGTTTTCCCCACAAAACTATGGCTACACCTTC. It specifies CASSFRFSPQNYGYTF.